Presented here are 26 T cell receptor beta chains from one specimen sequenced in a study of blood T cell repertoires in COVID-19. Assay: immunoSEQ multiplex PCR; the TCRdb copy retains only in-frame clones and omits some. The sample records about 50,000 clones, about 84% being singletons. Sample: peripheral blood. These receptors originate from a woman in her fifties or sixties with acute or convalescent COVID-19.

This clone was detected once. The chain is built from TRBV28 and TRBJ2-3; 9 bases match TRBD2. This CDR3 has 16 residues. Germline CDR1 and CDR2: MDHEN and SYDVKM. The V gene end was trimmed by 5 bases and the J gene end by 0 bases; junction bases not matched to a gene: 6. The CDR3 nucleotides are TGTGCCAGCAGTCACCGACTAGCGGACAGCACAGATACGCAGTATTTT. Translated: CASSHRLADSTDTQYF.

The CDR3 loop is CASSSRGVDRGLYEQYF. The CDR3, as DNA: TGTGCCAGCAGCTCTCGGGGCGTGGACAGGGGACTCTACGAGCAGTACTTC. The V gene is TRBV13, the J gene TRBJ2-7; 9 positions match TRBD1. V was clipped by 4 bases and J by 3 bases; unmatched bases: 13. Germline CDR1 PRHDT, CDR2 FYEKMQ (reference sequence). The CDR3 has 17 amino acids.

V is TRBV30 and J is TRBJ1-5, with D perhaps matching TRBD1 (6 bases). This CDR3 is 14 amino acids long. The germline CDR1 and CDR2 sequences are GTSNPN and SVGIG (reference sequence). The V gene lost 4 bases and the J gene lost 9 bases, with 19 bases spanning the gap. The CDR3 reads CAWKRDTGRGPQHF. CDR3 bases: TGTGCCTGGAAGCGGGACACGGGCAGGGGGCCCCAGCATTTT.

CDR3 bases: TGTGCCAGCAGCTCAAATACAGGGGACTATGGCTACACCTTC. The encoded protein is CASSSNTGDYGYTF. The chain links TRBV13 to TRBJ1-2, with 7 bases fitting TRBD1. J gave up 3 bases and V 4 bases, and 5 bases lay outside the gene matches. Germline V gene lookup returns CDR1 PRHDT and CDR2 FYEKMQ (reference sequence). CDR3 length: 14 residues. Drawing the rest from reference TRBV13 and TRBJ1-2, the complete variable domain is AAGVIQSPRHLIKEKRETATLKCYPIPRHDTVYWYQQGPGQDPQFLISFYEKMQSDKGSIPDRFSAQQFSDYHSELNMSSLELGDSALYFCASSSNTGDYGYTFGSGTRLTVV.

This chain links TRBV23-1 with TRBJ1-6; D call uncertain. TRBV23-1 is an ORF for which the function is uncertain. V lost 4 bases to trimming and J lost 10 bases, with 8 bases between them. The CDR3 totals 12 residues. The CDR3 is CASSPDNSPLHF. The CDR3 DNA reads as TGCGCCAGCAGTCCCGACAACTCACCCCTCCACTTT.

This chain links TRBV4-2 with TRBJ2-3; 7 positions match TRBD1. Germline-derived CDR1 and CDR2 are LGHNA and YNFKEQ. Losses at the gene ends were 8 bases for V and 4 bases for J; bases not matched to a gene: 6. The CDR3 extends over 13 amino acids. The DNA of the CDR3 is TGTGCCAGCGGCGACAGGGTTTCAGATACGCAGTATTTT. Amino acid sequence: CASGDRVSDTQYF.

The genes are TRBV3-1 (or the pseudogene TRBV3-2) and TRBJ2-3, with a possible D match to TRBD2 (6 bases). V was shortened by 4 bases and J by 5 bases, with 16 bases between the two germline ends. From germline, CDR1 is LGHDT and CDR2 YNNKEL (reference sequence). This CDR3 has 15 amino acids. Here the CDR3 reads CASSRGLMVGDTQYF. CDR3 bases: TGTGCCAGCAGCCGCGGACTAATGGTTGGAGATACGCAGTATTTT.

This clone occurred once. This chain uses TRBV6-5 with TRBJ1-1, with D unclear. Germline V CDR1 and CDR2: MNHEY, SVGAGI. V gave up 0 bases and J gave up 1 base, with 6 bases separating them. CDR3 length: 14 residues. This chain's CDR3 is CASSYSVRNTEAFF. The CDR3 nucleotides are TGTGCCAGCAGTTACTCGGTTAGGAACACTGAAGCTTTCTTT.

This chain links TRBV4-2 with TRBJ1-2; 7 bases are shared with TRBD1. The CDR3 loop spans 15 amino acids. J was trimmed by 4 bases and V by 1 base; bases with no gene match: 6. Per the germline V gene, CDR1 is LGHNA and CDR2 is YNFKEQ. The CDR3 nucleotides read TGTGCCAGCAGCCAAGTTGGCGGACAGGTCTATGGCTACACCTTC. Residues: CASSQVGGQVYGYTF.

The genes are TRBV19 and TRBJ2-7; TRBD1 aligns across 11 bases. Germline CDR1 reads LNHDA; CDR2 reads SQIVND (reference sequence). The CDR3 sequence is 17 residues long. V shed 7 bases and J 3 bases; nucleotides not matched to a gene: 14. The CDR3 coding sequence is TGTGCCAGTACGCGGGGAGTTGCGGGGACAGGGGGCTACGAGCAGTACTTC. Its translation: CASTRGVAGTGGYEQYF.

The chain recombines TRBV27 with TRBJ2-1; perhaps TRBD1 as D (5 bases). The CDR3 totals 15 residues. V lost 2 bases, J lost 4 bases, and 12 bases lay in between. CDR1 and CDR2 (germline): MNHEY, SMNVEV (reference sequence). CDR3: CASSLTRQPYNEQFF. CDR3 nucleotides: TGTGCCAGCAGTTTAACGAGACAGCCATACAATGAGCAGTTCTTC.

This clone has just one count. The gene calls are TRBV12-5 and TRBJ1-1, with TRBD1 matching 11 bases. This CDR3 region has 14 residues. CDR1 and CDR2 from the germline V gene are LGHNT and FRNRAP. Trimming removed 6 bases from V and 6 bases from J; junction bases left unmatched: 6. Here the CDR3 DNA reads TGTGCTAGTGGACGGACAGGGGGCATCGCTGAAGCTTTCTTT. Protein sequence: CASGRTGGIAEAFF.

In its sample, this clone was seen a few times. The chain recombines TRBV9 with TRBJ2-1; a possible D gene is TRBD2 (5 bases). The CDR3 has 14 residues. Trimming shortened V by 4 bases and J by 6 bases, and 14 bases separated the two germline ends. Germline V gives CDR1 SGDLS, CDR2 YYNGEE. This CDR3 is CASSNGLLSNEQFF. Here the CDR3 DNA reads TGTGCCAGCAGCAATGGACTCCTATCCAATGAGCAGTTCTTC.

The chain uses TRBV5-1 and TRBJ2-2; no firm D call. Germline lookup yields CDR1 SGHRS and CDR2 YFSETQ. CDR3 size: 15 residues. Trimming took off 1 base at V and 0 bases at J, with 7 bases between the two ends. The DNA for the CDR3 is TGCGCCAGCAGCTTGTCAGGAACGAACACCGGGGAGCTGTTTTTT. It specifies CASSLSGTNTGELFF.

The genes are TRBV15 and TRBJ2-1; 11 bases agree with TRBD2. The CDR3 is 15 residues long. CDR1 is LNHNV and CDR2 is YYDKDF in the germline V gene (reference sequence). J lost 10 bases, V lost 3 bases, and 8 bases had no gene match. The CDR3 coding sequence is TGTGCCACCAGCAGGGAGGGGCTAGCGGGAGGAGAGCAGTTCTTC. Translation: CATSREGLAGGEQFF.

This chain connects TRBV28 to TRBJ1-4; TRBD1 aligns across 7 bases. Germline V gene sequence: CDR1 MDHEN, CDR2 SYDVKM. V was pared by 6 bases and J by 8 bases, with 9 bases of the junction left unmatched. CDR3 length: 14 amino acids. The CDR3 is CASRPTGLNEKLFF. In DNA form, the CDR3 reads TGTGCCAGCAGACCGACAGGGCTGAACGAAAAACTGTTTTTT.

Sample share makes this clone medium-sized (0.01 to 0.1%). The chain is built from TRBV30 and TRBJ1-2, with 11 bases matching TRBD1. With 5 bases clipped from V and 8 bases from J, the junction kept 10 bases outside the gene matches. Germline V gene lookup returns CDR1 GTSNPN and CDR2 SVGIG (reference sequence). The CDR3 is 14 amino acids. This CDR3 reads CAWERTGGSGGYTF. CDR3 nucleotide sequence: TGTGCCTGGGAGAGGACAGGGGGCTCTGGCGGCTACACCTTC.

This clone is a singleton in its sample. The CDR3 protein is CATSRGATTFSFNYGYTF. The CDR3 DNA reads as TGTGCCACCAGCAGAGGTGCTACCACCTTTTCTTTCAACTATGGCTACACCTTC. The chain has TRBV15 and TRBJ1-2; no reliable D call. The length of the CDR3 is 18 residues. Per the germline V gene, CDR1 is LNHNV and CDR2 is YYDKDF (reference sequence). V lost 1 base and J lost 2, with 20 bases in between.

The chain recombines TRBV11-2 with TRBJ2-7; 14 nucleotides match TRBD2. Germline V gene sequence: CDR1 SGHAT, CDR2 FQNNGV. There are 18 residues in the CDR3. J lost 3 bases, V lost 5 bases, and 12 bases had no gene match. The CDR3: CASSQYPGLAGVYYEQYF. CDR3 sequence (DNA): TGTGCCAGCAGCCAATATCCGGGACTAGCGGGGGTTTACTACGAGCAGTACTTC.

The chain combines TRBV19 with TRBJ2-1, with 10 bases that match TRBD2. The germline V gene encodes CDR1 LNHDA and CDR2 SQIVND (reference sequence). CDR3 size: 16 residues. The junction had 10 bases not matched to a gene; V was cut back by 8 bases and J by 3 bases. The CDR3 DNA reads TGTGCCAGTCGAGGATTAGCGGGGGGCTTCTACAATGAGCAGTTCTTC. Amino acids: CASRGLAGGFYNEQFF.

This chain uses TRBV11-2 with TRBJ2-2; D gene ambiguous. The CDR3 consists of 12 residues. Between the trimmed V and J ends, which lost 5 bases and 4 bases, there was a span of 5 bases. CDR1 SGHAT and CDR2 FQNNGV come from the germline V gene. The CDR3 loop is CASSLLTGELFF. In DNA form, the CDR3 reads TGTGCCAGCAGCCTACTCACCGGGGAGCTGTTTTTT.

The CDR3 protein is CASSPEARLNTGELFF. The CDR3 bases are TGTGCCAGCTCCCCAGAGGCTAGGCTGAACACCGGGGAGCTGTTTTTT. V usage is TRBV18 and J usage is TRBJ2-2; D gene unclear. From germline, CDR1 is KGHSH and CDR2 LQKENI. V was pared by 6 bases and J by 1 base, with 15 bases between. CDR3 size: 16 residues. Looking up the rest from reference TRBV18 and TRBJ2-2 gives the full variable domain: NAGVMQNPRHLVRRRGQEARLRCSPMKGHSHVYWYRQLPEEGLKFMVYLQKENIIDESGMPKERFSAEFPKEGPSILRIQQVVRGDSAAYFCASSPEARLNTGELFFGEGSRLTVL.

The chain has TRBV15 and TRBJ2-2; D gene uncertain. V was trimmed by 4 bases and J by 6 bases, leaving 15 bases between them. Looked up from germline, CDR1 is LNHNV and CDR2 is YYDKDF (reference sequence). The CDR3 runs to 15 residues. The CDR3 DNA follows: TGTGCCACCAGCAAGACACCGTCCAACTCCGGGGAGCTGTTTTTT. Translated, it gives CATSKTPSNSGELFF. Combining the CDR3 with reference TRBV15 and TRBJ2-2 gives the whole variable domain DAMVIQNPRYQVTQFGKPVTLSCSQTLNHNVMYWYQQKSSQAPKLLFHYYDKDFNNEADTPDNFQSRRPNTSFCFLDIRSPGLGDTAMYLCATSKTPSNSGELFFGEGSRLTVL.

This clone showed up just once. The chain uses TRBV3-1 (or the pseudogene TRBV3-2) and TRBJ2-1; 12 positions agree with TRBD2. With V trimmed by 4 bases and J by 7 bases, 2 bases remained unmatched. CDR3 size: 14 residues. From germline, CDR1 is LGHDT and CDR2 YNNKEL (reference sequence). CDR3 DNA: TGTGCCAGCAGCCGGACTAGCGGGGAAAATGAGCAGTTCTTC. It yields the protein CASSRTSGENEQFF.

The genes are TRBV5-1 and TRBJ1-5; D gene ambiguous. Germline V CDR1 and CDR2: SGHRS, YFSETQ. CDR3 length: 15 amino acids. V dropped 0 bases and J dropped 2 bases, with 9 bases sitting between them. The CDR3: CASSLDGRRNQPQHF. The CDR3 coding sequence is TGCGCCAGCAGCTTGGATGGGAGGCGCAATCAGCCCCAGCATTTT.

As to this clone: The germline gene is not matched at one end of the junction; a read error may be the cause. The V and J genes are TRBV6-5 and TRBJ1-1; 7 nucleotides line up with TRBD1. The germline gives CDR1 MNHEY, CDR2 SVGAGI. The CDR3 totals 12 residues. The CDR3 region is CACRGGNTEAFF. CDR3 DNA: TGTGCCTGCAGGGGGGGGAACACTGAAGCTTTCTTT.